This T cell receptor (beta chain) was captured by sequencing in a study of T cell changes during pregnancy in multiple sclerosis. TCRdb's table, derived via immunoSEQ multiplex PCR, lists solely in-frame clones and lacks some. The sample lists 90,000 to 120,000 clones, about 90% occurring once. This clone was counted only a few times. After removal of 8 bases from V and 5 bases from J, the junction contained 4 bases not matched to a gene. CDR1 is GTSNPN, CDR2 SVGIG, per germline (reference sequence). This CDR3 region has 12 residues. Sample: peripheral blood, taken in the third trimester of pregnancy. This receptor was obtained from a female donor in good health, enrolled as a control in a pregnancy study. The chain uses TRBV30 and TRBJ1-1, with TRBD1 matching 11 bases. CDR3 in amino acids: CAGQGAPTEAFF. The CDR3 DNA reads TGTGCCGGACAGGGGGCGCCGACTGAAGCTTTCTTT.